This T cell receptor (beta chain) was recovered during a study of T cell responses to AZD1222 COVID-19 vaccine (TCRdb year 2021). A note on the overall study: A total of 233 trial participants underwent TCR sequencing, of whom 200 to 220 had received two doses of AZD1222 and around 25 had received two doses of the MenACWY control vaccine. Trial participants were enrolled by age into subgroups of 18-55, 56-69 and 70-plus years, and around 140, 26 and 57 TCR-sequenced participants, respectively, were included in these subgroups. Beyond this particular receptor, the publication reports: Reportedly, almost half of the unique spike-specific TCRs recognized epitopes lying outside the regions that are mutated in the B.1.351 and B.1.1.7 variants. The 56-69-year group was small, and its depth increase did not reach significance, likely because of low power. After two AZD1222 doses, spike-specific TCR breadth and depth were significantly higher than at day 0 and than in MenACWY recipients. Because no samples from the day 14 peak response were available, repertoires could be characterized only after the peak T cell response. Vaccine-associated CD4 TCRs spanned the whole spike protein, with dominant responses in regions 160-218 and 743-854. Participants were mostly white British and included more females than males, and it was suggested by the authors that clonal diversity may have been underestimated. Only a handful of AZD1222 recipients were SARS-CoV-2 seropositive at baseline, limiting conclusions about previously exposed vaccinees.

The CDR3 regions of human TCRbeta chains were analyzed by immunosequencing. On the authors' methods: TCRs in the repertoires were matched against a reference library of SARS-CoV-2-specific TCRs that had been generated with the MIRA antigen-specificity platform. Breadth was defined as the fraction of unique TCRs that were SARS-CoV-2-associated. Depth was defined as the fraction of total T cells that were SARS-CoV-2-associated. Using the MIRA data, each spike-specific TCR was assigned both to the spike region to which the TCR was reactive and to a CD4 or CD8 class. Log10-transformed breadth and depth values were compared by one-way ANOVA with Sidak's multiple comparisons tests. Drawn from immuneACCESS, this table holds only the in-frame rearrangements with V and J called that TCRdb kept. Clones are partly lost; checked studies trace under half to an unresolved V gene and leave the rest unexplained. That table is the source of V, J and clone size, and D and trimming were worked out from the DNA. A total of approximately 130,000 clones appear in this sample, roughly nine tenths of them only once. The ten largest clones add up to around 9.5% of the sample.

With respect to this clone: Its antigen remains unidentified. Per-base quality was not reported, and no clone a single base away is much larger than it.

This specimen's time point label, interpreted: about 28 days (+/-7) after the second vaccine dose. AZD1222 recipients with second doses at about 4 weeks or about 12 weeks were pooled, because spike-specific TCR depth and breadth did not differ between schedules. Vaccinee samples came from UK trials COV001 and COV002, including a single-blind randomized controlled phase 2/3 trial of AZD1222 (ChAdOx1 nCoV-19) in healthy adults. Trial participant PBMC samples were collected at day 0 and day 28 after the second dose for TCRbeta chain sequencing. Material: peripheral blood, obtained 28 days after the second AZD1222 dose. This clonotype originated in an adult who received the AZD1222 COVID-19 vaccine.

The DNA reads as follows: TGTGCCAGTAGTGTCGGGACAGGGAACACTGAAGCTTTCTTT. This gives the protein CASSVGTGNTEAFF. This sequence uses TRBV19 and TRBJ1-1, and 8 bases in between align with TRBD1. After removal of 5 bases from V and 1 base from J, the junction retains 3 bases not matched to a gene. Including cysteine and phenylalanine, the CDR3 has 14 amino acids. Left in the record is the CDR3 DNA by itself, 42 bases read in frame from the first base. CDR1 and CDR2 are drawn from the germline V gene (reference sequence): LNHDA, SQIVND.